The clone carrying this T cell receptor beta chain is a singleton in its sample. Its specificity is not known. The sample originates from a study of CD8+ T cells in alopecia areata. Study-wide context: After 6 to 18 months of tofacitinib, follow-up continued 6 months off drug. General study results and limits: Tofacitinib significantly decreased scalp clonality and expanded CD8+ clones among top 100.

cDNA serving as the sequencing template came from extracted, reverse transcribed RNA. TCRdb keeps only in-frame clones here, not all; method: immunoSEQ multiplex PCR. Counted here are some 150,000 clones, 82% occurring once; the ten biggest clones make up 20% to 30%. Documented treatment: oral pan-JAK inhibitor, 5-10 mg twice daily. The sample here was CD8+ T cells sorted from blood, taken at week 4, from a patient treated with tofacitinib. The sequence was collected from a human donor with alopecia areata.

CDR3 in DNA: TGTGCCAGCAGCCCCCGGGGGGGGGTCTACAATGAGCAGTTCTTC. This gives the protein CASSPRGGVYNEQFF. The chain recombines TRBV5-6 with TRBJ2-1; 8 positions agree with TRBD2. This CDR3 has 15 amino acids. The germline V gene has CDR1 SGHDT and CDR2 YYEEEE. Unmatched junction bases numbered 6, after V lost 4 bases and J lost 3 bases.